This TCR beta chain is from a study of post-analysis software for immune sequencing data. Study-wide context: Relapsing-remitting, secondary progressive and progressive-relapsing multiple sclerosis were all included among the disease courses.

About this clonotype itself: Its antigen is undetermined.

Carried by the TCR beta cDNA libraries were unique molecular identifiers. Once about 0.95 to 10 million T cells were used, about 510,000 cDNA molecules resulted. TCRdb itself ran the PCR reads through MiXCR, one entry per CDR3 protein. In the table there are some 690,000 distinct CDR3 sequences, approximately 60% of which are singletons. The CDR3 is 16 amino acids. CDR1 is SGHVS, CDR2 FQNEAQ, per germline. The V gene lost 1 base and the J gene lost 2 bases, with 14 bases spanning the gap. General observations from the study: In patients, TRBV5-6, TRBV5-1 and TRBV20-1 belonged to roughly five TRBV segments found more frequently than in controls. In multiple sclerosis, normalized Chao1 diversity was significantly below that of controls.

This TCR was recovered from a girl aged 2 to 10 with multiple sclerosis. Input material: blood. The chain employs TRBV7-8 and TRBJ2-5; tentative D call: TRBD2 (6 bases). This chain's CDR3 is CASSLGGLLSQETQYF. The CDR3 nucleotides are TGTGCCAGCAGCTTAGGGGGACTCCTGTCGCAAGAGACCCAGTACTTC.